This section outlines one T cell receptor (beta chain) sequence together with its context. The antigen is unknown. MiXCR was run by TCRdb on the reads, yielding one entry per CDR3 protein. The sample yields a few hundred thousand distinct CDR3 sequences, 30% to 40% seen once. The sample comes from a study of T cell repertoires in cytomegalovirus infection. Overall study: HLA-B-restricted CMV epitopes that are well studied, plus recently identified HLA-C-restricted ones, were used by the study. Shared public TCR beta signatures pointed to both CMV infection and a matching HLA type. Broader study findings: Dominating the ex vivo response were HLA-C-restricted CMV-specific TCR beta clonotypes. Public TCR beta family frequency separated CMV-and-HLA carriers, including in an independent cohort.

The source is a human donor in good health (CMV status not recorded). Some clones in this sample may be carry-over from other donors' samples. Source: cultured PBMCs, taken from culture after CMV antigen stimulation.

CDR3 in amino acids: CASSYNRYNEQFF. The DNA for the CDR3 is TGTGCCAGCAGTTACAACCGGTACAATGAGCAGTTCTTC. V usage is TRBV6-2 or TRBV6-3 and J usage is TRBJ2-1; no definite D call. V lost 2 bases and J 4 bases, leaving 6 bases between the germline ends. This CDR3 has 13 residues. Germline loops: CDR1 MNHEY, CDR2 SVGEGT.